The rows below give T cell receptor beta chains drawn from one sample of a study of T cell responses to AZD1222 COVID-19 vaccine. The table came from immunoSEQ multiplex PCR; TCRdb's copy has only in-frame clones and leaves some out. The sample holds approximately 97,000 clones, almost 85% seen once. The sequenced sample was peripheral blood, obtained on day 0 of AZD1222 vaccination. Every receptor here comes from an adult in good health. Both conserved end residues are part of each CDR3. The order of the fields is CDR3 DNA, CDR3 protein, V gene, D gene, clone size, J gene. D genes are given only for firm matches. Not all rows give a size; the values are once, few, many and, for expanded clones, a class.

CDR3nt: TGCGCCAGCAATACCGGGACAGGGGGATCCCAGCCCCAGCATTTT
CDR3aa: CASNTGTGGSQPQHF
v_gene: TRBV5-1
d_gene: TRBD1
abundance: NA
j_gene: TRBJ1-5

CDR3nt: TGTGCCAGCAGCCAACGGTACCGGGACAGGGTGAACGAGCAGTACTTC
CDR3aa: CASSQRYRDRVNEQYF
v_gene: TRBV3-1/TRBV3-2
d_gene: TRBD1
abundance: NA
j_gene: TRBJ2-7

CDR3nt: TGCGCCAGCAGGAACAGGGGGCTCGGGACCGGGGAGCTGTTTTTT
CDR3aa: CASRNRGLGTGELFF
v_gene: TRBV10-2
d_gene: TRBD1
abundance: NA
j_gene: TRBJ2-2

CDR3nt: TGCGCCAGCAGCATCGAGACAGGGGGGTATGGCTACACCTTC
CDR3aa: CASSIETGGYGYTF
v_gene: TRBV5-1
d_gene: TRBD1
abundance: NA
j_gene: TRBJ1-2

CDR3nt: TGTGCCAGCAGGCTGACAGGGGTTAGCAATCAGCCCCAGCATTTT
CDR3aa: CASRLTGVSNQPQHF
v_gene: TRBV28
d_gene: TRBD1
abundance: once
j_gene: TRBJ1-5

CDR3nt: TGTGCCAGCAGTTACGGGAGCGGGGGGCCCCAGCATTTT
CDR3aa: CASSYGSGGPQHF
v_gene: TRBV6-5
d_gene: NA
abundance: NA
j_gene: TRBJ1-5

CDR3nt: TGTGCCAGCAGCTTGGTAGTCCCGAACACTGAAGCTTTCTTT
CDR3aa: CASSLVVPNTEAFF
v_gene: TRBV5-6
d_gene: NA
abundance: once
j_gene: TRBJ1-1

CDR3nt: TGTGCCAGCAGCCTACAGGGGGGGGACACCGGGGAGCTGTTTTTT
CDR3aa: CASSLQGGDTGELFF
v_gene: TRBV4-2
d_gene: NA
abundance: once
j_gene: TRBJ2-2

CDR3nt: TGTGCCACCAGTGGTACACAGGCTAACAATGAGCAGTTCTTC
CDR3aa: CATSGTQANNEQFF
v_gene: TRBV24-1
d_gene: NA
abundance: NA
j_gene: TRBJ2-1

CDR3nt: TGTGCCAGCAGTTACTCGACGGGGGTCTACAATCAGCCCCAGCATTTT
CDR3aa: CASSYSTGVYNQPQHF
v_gene: TRBV6-2/TRBV6-3
d_gene: NA
abundance: NA
j_gene: TRBJ1-5

CDR3nt: TGTGCCAGCAGCCAAGAAATAACGGGCCATAATTCACCCCTCCACTTT
CDR3aa: CASSQEITGHNSPLHF
v_gene: TRBV4-2
d_gene: NA
abundance: NA
j_gene: TRBJ1-6

CDR3nt: TGTGCCAGCGGGAGATTGGACAGGGGGTTGAACACTGAAGCTTTCTTT
CDR3aa: CASGRLDRGLNTEAFF
v_gene: TRBV28
d_gene: TRBD1
abundance: NA
j_gene: TRBJ1-1

CDR3nt: TGTGCCAGTAGTATAGATCTTGGGAGGGGGAGCTTCTTT
CDR3aa: CASSIDLGRGSFF
v_gene: TRBV19
d_gene: NA
abundance: NA
j_gene: TRBJ1-1

CDR3nt: TGTGCCAGCAGCTTAGTGGGGCAGGGGGGAAACACCATATATTTT
CDR3aa: CASSLVGQGGNTIYF
v_gene: TRBV7-2
d_gene: NA
abundance: NA
j_gene: TRBJ1-3

CDR3nt: TGTGCCAGCAGCCTGACCTTTTCGAACACCGGGGAGCTGTTTTTT
CDR3aa: CASSLTFSNTGELFF
v_gene: TRBV25-1
d_gene: NA
abundance: NA
j_gene: TRBJ2-2

CDR3nt: TGTGCCAGCAGCCCGACTAGCGGGAGAGCGGACCCCTACAATGAGCAGTTCTTC
CDR3aa: CASSPTSGRADPYNEQFF
v_gene: TRBV3-1/TRBV3-2
d_gene: TRBD2
abundance: NA
j_gene: TRBJ2-1

CDR3nt: TGTGCCAGCAGTCACGGGGCAGGGGGCTGGCAGTTCTTC
CDR3aa: CASSHGAGGWQFF
v_gene: TRBV13
d_gene: TRBD1
abundance: NA
j_gene: TRBJ2-1

CDR3nt: TGTGCCAGCAGCCAAGGGTTGAACACCGGGGAGCTGTTTTTT
CDR3aa: CASSQGLNTGELFF
v_gene: TRBV14
d_gene: NA
abundance: once
j_gene: TRBJ2-2

CDR3nt: TGTGCCAGCAGTCTCTTCTCAGCAGGGGGGGAGGATACGCAGTATTTT
CDR3aa: CASSLFSAGGEDTQYF
v_gene: TRBV27
d_gene: NA
abundance: NA
j_gene: TRBJ2-3

CDR3nt: TGTGCCAGCAGCGTAGACCCTGGAACGACTTACGAGCAGTACTTC
CDR3aa: CASSVDPGTTYEQYF
v_gene: TRBV9
d_gene: NA
abundance: NA
j_gene: TRBJ2-7

CDR3nt: TGTGCCAGCAGTTTTTACTCTAGCGGGAGGGTCTCCTACGAGCAGTACTTC
CDR3aa: CASSFYSSGRVSYEQYF
v_gene: TRBV28
d_gene: TRBD2
abundance: NA
j_gene: TRBJ2-7

CDR3nt: TGTGCCAGCTCAGGGTTACTTCAAGAGACCCAGTACTTC
CDR3aa: CASSGLLQETQYF
v_gene: TRBV18
d_gene: NA
abundance: NA
j_gene: TRBJ2-5

CDR3nt: TGTGCCAGCCGGCCGGGGGGCGCGTTAATGGGATTCACTGAAGCTTTCTTT
CDR3aa: CASRPGGALMGFTEAFF
v_gene: TRBV27
d_gene: NA
abundance: NA
j_gene: TRBJ1-1

CDR3nt: TGTGCCAGCAGCCAAGTCGCAGGGTCCACAGATACGCAGTATTTT
CDR3aa: CASSQVAGSTDTQYF
v_gene: TRBV3-1/TRBV3-2
d_gene: NA
abundance: NA
j_gene: TRBJ2-3

CDR3nt: TGTGCCAGCTCACCACCCCCCGGACAGAACACTGAAGCTTTCTTT
CDR3aa: CASSPPPGQNTEAFF
v_gene: TRBV18
d_gene: NA
abundance: NA
j_gene: TRBJ1-1

CDR3nt: TGTGCCAGCAGCCGGGACCGCTACTCTGGAAACACCATATATTTT
CDR3aa: CASSRDRYSGNTIYF
v_gene: TRBV5-4
d_gene: NA
abundance: NA
j_gene: TRBJ1-3

CDR3nt: TGCGCCAGCAGCTTCGGACAGACCGGGGAGCTGTTTTTT
CDR3aa: CASSFGQTGELFF
v_gene: TRBV5-1
d_gene: NA
abundance: NA
j_gene: TRBJ2-2

CDR3nt: TGTGCCAGCAGCCACGACGTCCGACTAGCGGGAACGAACACCGGGGAGCTGTTTTTT
CDR3aa: CASSHDVRLAGTNTGELFF
v_gene: TRBV3-1/TRBV3-2
d_gene: TRBD2
abundance: NA
j_gene: TRBJ2-2

CDR3nt: TGTGCCAGCAGCTTGGAACAGGGCCCTAACTATGGCTACACCTTC
CDR3aa: CASSLEQGPNYGYTF
v_gene: TRBV5-8
d_gene: NA
abundance: NA
j_gene: TRBJ1-2

CDR3nt: TGTGCCAGTAGTATAAACGTCTATAATGAAAAACTGTTTTTT
CDR3aa: CASSINVYNEKLFF
v_gene: TRBV19
d_gene: NA
abundance: NA
j_gene: TRBJ1-4

CDR3nt: TGTGCCAGCAGCCAAACCAGGGGGTCACCCCTCCACTTT
CDR3aa: CASSQTRGSPLHF
v_gene: TRBV14
d_gene: TRBD1
abundance: few
j_gene: TRBJ1-6

CDR3nt: TGCGCCAGCAACCAGCTAGATCTCATGGTGGATGAGCAGTTCTTC
CDR3aa: CASNQLDLMVDEQFF
v_gene: TRBV5-1
d_gene: NA
abundance: NA
j_gene: TRBJ2-1

CDR3nt: TGTGCCAGCAGCTTAGAGGGGGGGAGGGAGACCCAGTACTTC
CDR3aa: CASSLEGGRETQYF
v_gene: TRBV7-2
d_gene: NA
abundance: NA
j_gene: TRBJ2-5

CDR3nt: TGTGCCAGCAGTGAACGCGGTGGGGGTCCGGCCACTGAAGCTTTCTTT
CDR3aa: CASSERGGGPATEAFF
v_gene: TRBV6-1
d_gene: NA
abundance: NA
j_gene: TRBJ1-1

CDR3nt: TGTGCCAGCAGCGCCGAGGGGACCCGCTTCCAAGAGACCCAGTACTTC
CDR3aa: CASSAEGTRFQETQYF
v_gene: TRBV9
d_gene: NA
abundance: NA
j_gene: TRBJ2-5

CDR3nt: TGCGCCAGCAGCACGACAGGGGGAGAGTACCAAGAGACCCAGTACTTC
CDR3aa: CASSTTGGEYQETQYF
v_gene: TRBV5-1
d_gene: TRBD1
abundance: NA
j_gene: TRBJ2-5

CDR3nt: TGCGCCAGCAGCTTGGACGGGATGAACACTGAAGCTTTCTTT
CDR3aa: CASSLDGMNTEAFF
v_gene: TRBV5-1
d_gene: NA
abundance: NA
j_gene: TRBJ1-1

CDR3nt: TGCAGCGTGGGAAGCGGGAGGGGCACAGATACGCAGTATTTT
CDR3aa: CSVGSGRGTDTQYF
v_gene: TRBV29-1
d_gene: TRBD2
abundance: NA
j_gene: TRBJ2-3